The 10 T cell receptor beta chains given below trace back to one sample, sequenced in a study of cytomegalovirus exposure and HLA in healthy donors. Amplification used 60 Vbeta primers and 13 Jbeta primers. The method was immunoSEQ multiplex PCR; TCRdb's version includes in-frame clones alone and lacks a portion of them. The sample holds around 170,000 clones, around three quarters seen once. The sample consisted of PBMCs. The receptors originated from a man in his forties in good health and CMV-seronegative.

In DNA form, the CDR3 reads TGTGCCAGCAGTGAGAGGCAGAGTAATTCACCCCTCCACTTT. As protein: CASSERQSNSPLHF. V gene TRBV6-4 combines with J gene TRBJ1-6, with D unclear. The germline gives CDR1 MRHNA, CDR2 SNTAGT. V was shortened by 3 bases and J by 6 bases, with 9 bases between the two germline ends. The CDR3 sequence is 14 residues long.

J is TRBJ1-6 and V is TRBV7-9, with D possibly being TRBD1 (6 bases). There are 15 residues in the CDR3. V was trimmed by 3 bases and J by 10 bases, leaving 16 bases between them. Per germline, CDR1 SEHNR and CDR2 FQNEAQ (reference sequence). The CDR3 here is CASSLGRGYGSPLHF. Written as DNA, the CDR3 is TGTGCCAGCAGCTTGGGCAGGGGCTATGGATCACCCCTCCACTTT.

This clone occurred a few times. The chain employs TRBV30 and TRBJ2-1; a possible D gene is TRBD1 (6 bases). The ends were cut back, 8 bases at V and 10 bases at J, with 18 bases in the middle. This CDR3 contains 12 residues. Germline-derived CDR1 and CDR2 are GTSNPN and SVGIG (reference sequence). The CDR3 region has the DNA TGTGCCGGAAGGGGGATCGGTTGGGAGCAGTTCTTC. Amino acid sequence: CAGRGIGWEQFF. Full variable domain (missing parts from reference TRBV30 and TRBJ2-1): SQTIHQWPATLVQPVGSPLSLECTVEGTSNPNLYWYRQAAGRGLQLLFYSVGIGQISSEVPQNLSASRPQDRQFILSSKKLLLSDSGFYLCAGRGIGWEQFFGPGTRLTVL.

The V gene is TRBV2, the J gene TRBJ2-4, with 7 bases lining up with TRBD2. V lost 0 bases and J lost 8; bases outside the gene matches: 10. The CDR3 is made up of 16 amino acids. CDR1 and CDR2 (germline): SNHLY, FYNNEI. For the CDR3, the DNA is TGTGCCAGCAGTGAAGCCCTACTAGCGAGTGGGGACATTCAGTACTTC. Residues: CASSEALLASGDIQYF.

The chain joins TRBV4-1 to TRBJ2-1, with TRBD2 identical over 13 bases. This CDR3 is built from 16 residues. Germline V gives CDR1 MGHRA, CDR2 YSYEKL. V shed 6 bases and J 1 base; nucleotides not matched to a gene: 3. The CDR3 region is CASSGTSGNSYNEQFF. The DNA of the CDR3 is TGCGCCAGCAGTGGGACTAGCGGGAATTCCTACAATGAGCAGTTCTTC.

The V gene is TRBV5-4, the J gene TRBJ1-1; D not resolved. V was trimmed by 1 base and J by 4 bases, leaving 8 bases between them. CDR1 and CDR2 (germline): SGHNT, YYREEE (reference sequence). The CDR3 runs 13 residues. CDR3 in amino acids: CASSLYTGTEAFF. As DNA, the CDR3 is TGTGCCAGCAGCTTGTATACGGGCACTGAAGCTTTCTTT.

The chain carries TRBV7-3 and TRBJ2-3; weak D call: TRBD1 (5 bases). CDR1 SGHTA and CDR2 FQGTGA come from the germline V gene. V was cut by 9 bases and J by 6 bases, with 22 bases left in between. The CDR3 has 15 residues. The CDR3 DNA sequence: TGTGCCAGTTCGCGGACACTCTCTGGGTGGGATACGCAGTATTTT. Translated: CASSRTLSGWDTQYF.

The chain uses TRBV21-1 and TRBJ1-5. TRBV21-1 is flagged as a pseudogene. The CDR3 length is 17 residues. The CDR3 is CASTFSGSRWFNQPQHF. For the CDR3, the DNA is TGTGCCAGCACCTTCTCGGGGAGCCGATGGTTCAATCAGCCCCAGCATTTT.

The chain couples TRBV11-3 to TRBJ2-5, with 14 nucleotides matching TRBD2. J gave up 5 bases and V 6 bases, and 8 bases lay outside the gene matches. CDR3 length: 16 residues. Germline values: CDR1 SGHNT, CDR2 YENEEA. The CDR3 spells CASSPGTSGRLETQYF. CDR3 in DNA: TGTGCCAGCAGTCCTGGGACTAGCGGGAGATTGGAGACCCAGTACTTC.

This clone showed up just a few times. The gene calls are TRBV7-2 and TRBJ2-7, with 7 positions matching TRBD1. CDR3 length: 14 amino acids. Germline trimming cut 7 bases from V and 0 bases from J; bases unmatched to any gene: 6. Germline lookup yields CDR1 SGHTA and CDR2 FQGNSA. CDR3 sequence: CASTYRGISYEQYF. The CDR3 DNA follows: TGTGCCAGCACCTACAGGGGAATCTCCTACGAGCAGTACTTC.